The present entry profiles one T cell receptor (beta chain) with its context. The antigen remains undetermined. V was clipped by 9 bases and J by 4 bases, with 13 bases between them. Germline V lookup: CDR1 MNHEY, CDR2 SMNVEV (reference sequence). This CDR3 comprises 13 residues. The data originate from a study of human T cells and chemical hapten exposure. Across the whole study: Patients received weekly diphenylcyclopropenone doses to the scalp throughout the approximately 24-week study.

Via MiXCR, TCRdb re-called the RACE reads, giving one row per CDR3 protein. The data show about 170,000 distinct CDR3 sequences, 25% to 35% seen once. Findings and limits, study-wide: PT1 expanded TCR counts and patch test score correlated positively.

The time point was: patch test 3, about 24 weeks after DPC sensitization. Treatment given: therapeutic diphenylcyclopropenone sensitization with weekly scalp DPC. Researchers sampled blood before each patch test went on. Patients had alopecia, were aged 18 to 70, and were not pregnant. Sequences were derived from whole blood, sampled in connection with sensitization to the hapten diphenylcyclopropenone (DPC). This sequence joins TRBV27 and TRBJ1-3; tentative D call: TRBD1 (5 bases). The origin of this receptor is a young woman with alopecia areata. Some clones in this sample may be carry-over from other donors' samples. CDR3 nucleotides: TGTGCCAGTTGGGGGGTACCCGGAAACACCATATATTTT. Translated: CASWGVPGNTIYF.